The 15 T cell receptor beta chains below come from one sample, sequenced in a study of T-cell memory formation after mild COVID-19. Each CDR3 protein gets one entry after TCRdb re-called the 5' RACE reads with MiXCR. The table lists about 560,000 distinct CDR3 sequences, roughly 17% of them singletons. The material sequenced was PBMCs or a T cell subset sorted from them (not recorded which). These receptors were obtained from an adult woman who had mild COVID-19 (a few samples of this study predate the infection). Cell type and time point are not known.

This clonotype was counted only a few times. The rearrangement joins TRBV20-1 to TRBJ2-3; 8 nucleotides match TRBD2. Trimming cost V 4 bases and J 3 bases; bases outside gene matches: 6. This CDR3 has 14 amino acids. Germline CDR1 and CDR2: DFQATT and SNEGSKA (reference sequence). The CDR3 reads CSANGRAGTDTQYF. For the CDR3, the DNA is TGCAGTGCTAACGGGAGGGCCGGGACAGATACGCAGTATTTT.

Many counts were recorded for this clonotype. The rearrangement joins TRBV5-5 to TRBJ2-3, with D hard to call. CDR1 is SGHKS, CDR2 YYEKEE, per germline (reference sequence). The germline V and J ends were trimmed by 0 bases and 2 bases, with 7 bases remaining between them. The CDR3 is 14 amino acids. In nucleotides, the CDR3 is TGTGCCAGCAGCTTGGGGCTGAACACAGATACGCAGTATTTT. Amino acid sequence: CASSLGLNTDTQYF.

The rearrangement uses TRBV6-5 and TRBJ1-5; D gene unclear. The V gene lost 8 bases and the J gene lost 1 base, with 15 bases spanning the gap. The CDR3 has 15 amino acids. Per germline, CDR1 MNHEY and CDR2 SVGAGI. The CDR3 DNA follows: TGTGCCAGCGGATCGGCAGGTGGGAGCAATCAGCCCCAGCATTTT. Protein product: CASGSAGGSNQPQHF.

This clonotype came up a few times. CDR3 in DNA: TGTGCCAGCAGTTCAACAGCACTAACCTACGAGCAGTACTTC. Translating it yields CASSSTALTYEQYF. This rearrangement joins TRBV6-5 to TRBJ2-7; D gene ambiguous. The CDR3 is 14 amino acids. CDR1 and CDR2 from the germline V gene are MNHEY and SVGAGI. Trimming shortened V by 4 bases and J by 2 bases, and 12 bases separated the two germline ends.

The V and J genes are TRBV20-1 and TRBJ2-3, with 10 nucleotides matching TRBD2. CDR3 length equals 13 residues. Germline V gene data show CDR1 as DFQATT and CDR2 as SNEGSKA (reference sequence). CDR3 in DNA: TGCAGCACCGGGACTAGCGTAAAAGATACGCAGTATTTT. Its translation: CSTGTSVKDTQYF.

This clonotype was seen a few times. This sequence joins TRBV12-3 or TRBV12-4 and TRBJ2-7; D remains unclear. With 5 bases removed from V and 6 bases from J, the gap between germline ends came to 14 bases. This CDR3 has 13 residues. The CDR3 loop reads CASSPLSPGEQYF. The CDR3 nucleotides read TGTGCCAGCAGTCCCCTGAGTCCCGGCGAGCAGTACTTC.

The chain employs TRBV7-2 and TRBJ1-2, with D perhaps TRBD1 (6 bases). The CDR3 sequence is 15 residues long. Germline loops: CDR1 SGHTA, CDR2 FQGNSA. V lost 5 bases to trimming and J lost 2 bases, with 15 bases between them. For the CDR3, the DNA is TGTGCCAGCAGCCCCAGGACAGCAGGGAACTATGGCTACACCTTC. This encodes CASSPRTAGNYGYTF.

The gene calls are TRBV7-9 and TRBJ2-7; no firm D call. Trimming took 3 bases from V and 5 from J, leaving 14 bases between them. There are 14 residues in the CDR3. Germline CDR1 SEHNR, CDR2 FQNEAQ (reference sequence). The CDR3 bases are TGTGCCAGCAGCTTCGCCGAGGTGACGGACGAGCAGTACTTC. The encoded protein is CASSFAEVTDEQYF.

The chain combines TRBV3-1 with TRBJ2-4; D gene uncertain. V shed 0 bases and J shed 0 bases, with 12 bases lying between them. The CDR3 extends over 17 amino acids. The germline gives CDR1 LGHDT, CDR2 YNNKEL (reference sequence). In DNA, the CDR3 is TGTGCCAGCAGCCAAGATCCCGGTACGCTAGCCAAAAACATTCAGTACTTC. Residues: CASSQDPGTLAKNIQYF.

This clonotype has more than one count but fewer than ten. The chain is built from TRBV20-1 and TRBJ2-3; D is undetermined. Germline-derived CDR1 and CDR2 are DFQATT and SNEGSKA (reference sequence). V was shortened by 3 bases and J by 2 bases, with 12 bases between the two germline ends. The CDR3 runs 14 residues. CDR3 nucleotide sequence: TGCAGTGCTAGGCTGCTAGGAGCCACAGATACGCAGTATTTT. It encodes CSARLLGATDTQYF.

This clonotype came up many times. J is TRBJ1-2 and V is TRBV7-2; D gene ambiguous. Trimming removed 5 bases at V and 8 bases at J, with 12 bases between. CDR1 and CDR2 from the germline V gene are SGHTA and FQGNSA. CDR3 size: 12 residues. The CDR3: CASSPDLYGYTF. In DNA form, the CDR3 reads TGTGCCAGCAGCCCCGACCTGTACGGCTACACCTTC.

This clonotype was seen a handful of times. The chain recombines TRBV12-3 or TRBV12-4 with TRBJ2-2; D remains ambiguous. The CDR3 has 15 amino acids. The germline V and J ends were trimmed by 3 bases and 4 bases, with 12 bases remaining between them. CDR3 amino acids: CASSFRPASTGELFF. The CDR3 DNA reads as TGTGCCAGCAGTTTTCGGCCAGCCTCCACCGGGGAGCTGTTTTTT.

In DNA form, the CDR3 reads TGCGCCAGCAGCTACCGGGACAGGGGGCTAGGGCAGCCCCAGCATTTT. The encoded protein is CASSYRDRGLGQPQHF. V usage is TRBV5-1 and J usage is TRBJ1-5, with 12 bases aligning to TRBD1. The CDR3 is 16 residues long. Germline trimming cut 3 bases from V and 7 bases from J; bases unmatched to any gene: 8. Germline loops: CDR1 SGHRS, CDR2 YFSETQ.

This clonotype showed up many times. The V call is TRBV7-6, the J call TRBJ2-7; 12 positions agree with TRBD2. V lost 6 bases, J lost 4 bases, and 7 bases stayed unmatched. The CDR3 totals 15 residues. Germline assignment: CDR1 SGHVS and CDR2 FNYEAQ. The CDR3: CASSPRTSGAYEQYF. The CDR3 coding sequence is TGTGCCAGCAGTCCCCGGACTAGCGGGGCTTACGAGCAGTACTTC.

The rearrangement joins TRBV20-1 to TRBJ2-2, with D unresolved. CDR1 is DFQATT and CDR2 is SNEGSKA in the germline V gene (reference sequence). V lost 0 bases and J 0 bases, leaving 8 bases between the germline ends. This CDR3 contains 15 residues. CDR3 amino acids: CSARDRVTNTGELFF. The CDR3 DNA follows: TGCAGTGCTAGAGATAGGGTCACGAACACCGGGGAGCTGTTTTTT.